What follows describes a single T cell receptor (beta chain). V shed 6 bases and J shed 8 bases, with 10 bases lying between them. CDR3 length equals 12 residues. CDR1 is MDHEN and CDR2 is SYDVKM in the germline V gene. This record comes from a study of blood T cell repertoires in COVID-19. Grouping used clinical history reported by participants in a survey and questionnaire. Assay used: immunoSEQ multiplex PCR; TCRdb lists only in-frame clones, some missing. The repertoire includes approximately 390,000 clones, around nine tenths of them detected once, and roughly a tenth sits in the top ten. The receptor was derived from a woman between 50 and 59 years old who had recovered from COVID-19. Sequenced: PBMCs or T cells enriched from blood (not recorded which). The chain links TRBV28 to TRBJ1-4; D unclear. CDR3 sequence (DNA): TGTGCCAGCAGCCCTCTCCAGGAAAAACTGTTTTTT. Translating it yields CASSPLQEKLFF.